The 28 T cell receptor beta chains presented below share a single source sample, sequenced in a study of cytomegalovirus exposure and HLA in healthy donors. The PCR employed 60 Vbeta primers together with 13 Jbeta primers. Here immunoSEQ multiplex PCR was the method, and the copy in TCRdb shows in-frame clones only, minus some. Here the sample spans some 130,000 clones, about 74% being singletons. The sample taken for sequencing was PBMCs. The source is a male donor in good health and CMV-seronegative.

V gene TRBV29-1 combines with J gene TRBJ2-1; the match to TRBD1 covers 9 bases. Germline V CDR1 and CDR2: SQVTM, ANQGSEA. Trimming cost V 4 bases and J 7 bases; bases outside gene matches: 5. The length of the CDR3 is 13 residues. CDR3: CSVGTGVWNEQFF. CDR3 DNA sequence: TGCAGCGTTGGGACAGGGGTGTGGAATGAGCAGTTCTTC.

The genes are TRBV30 and TRBJ1-5; no clear D gene. The CDR3 covers 14 residues. V lost 3 bases and J 5 bases, leaving 14 bases between the germline ends. Germline V gene sequence: CDR1 GTSNPN, CDR2 SVGIG (reference sequence). CDR3 region: CAWSNPALDQPQHF. The CDR3 DNA follows: TGTGCCTGGAGCAATCCAGCGCTTGATCAGCCCCAGCATTTT.

The chain has TRBV6-8 and TRBJ1-2; 7 nucleotides line up with TRBD1. CDR3 length equals 17 residues. V was clipped by 1 base and J by 3 bases; unmatched bases: 11. CDR1 is MNHGY, CDR2 SAAAGT, per germline. The CDR3 sequence: CASSYWAGGRVDYGYTF. Written as DNA, the CDR3 is TGTGCCAGCAGTTACTGGGCAGGGGGTCGAGTTGACTATGGCTACACCTTC.

The chain employs TRBV5-4 and TRBJ1-2; the match to TRBD1 covers 7 bases. The CDR3 is made up of 13 amino acids. Looked up from germline, CDR1 is SGHNT and CDR2 is YYREEE (reference sequence). After removal of 2 bases from V and 11 bases from J, the junction contained 9 bases not matched to a gene. The CDR3 sequence is CASSFKGAQEYTF. For the CDR3, the DNA is TGTGCCAGCAGCTTTAAGGGGGCGCAAGAATACACCTTC.

This sequence joins TRBV6-1 and TRBJ2-7; D may be TRBD1 (5 bases). The CDR3 runs 12 residues. The germline V and J ends were trimmed by 5 bases and 9 bases, with 14 bases remaining between them. Germline values: CDR1 MNHNS, CDR2 SASEGT. The CDR3 protein is CASSPRGRVQYF. CDR3 DNA: TGTGCCAGCAGTCCGCGAGGCAGGGTGCAGTACTTC.

This clone showed up just a few times. The CDR3 protein is CASSLGLILNNEQFF. CDR3 nucleotides: TGTGCCAGCAGCCTGGGACTTATTCTGAACAATGAGCAGTTCTTC. The rearrangement joins TRBV14 to TRBJ2-1, with D maybe TRBD2 (6 bases). Germline V gives CDR1 SGHDN, CDR2 FVKESK. The ends were cut back, 4 bases at V and 5 bases at J, with 15 bases in the middle. The CDR3 sequence is 15 residues long. Combining the CDR3 with reference TRBV14 and TRBJ2-1 gives the whole variable domain EAGVTQFPSHSVIEKGQTVTLRCDPISGHDNLYWYRRVMGKEIKFLLHFVKESKQDESGMPNNRFLAERTGGTYSTLKVQPAELEDSGVYFCASSLGLILNNEQFFGPGTRLTVL.

The chain is built from TRBV30 and TRBJ1-2; no clear D gene. Germline V gives CDR1 GTSNPN, CDR2 SVGIG (reference sequence). This CDR3 has 13 residues. V was trimmed by 1 base and J by 2 bases, leaving 8 bases between them. CDR3 sequence reads: CAWSETLNYGYTF. The CDR3, as DNA: TGTGCCTGGAGTGAGACACTCAACTATGGCTACACCTTC.

This chain joins TRBV20-1 and TRBJ2-5; 7 nucleotides align to TRBD1. Germline values: CDR1 DFQATT, CDR2 SNEGSKA (reference sequence). V was pared by 6 bases and J by 3 bases, with 1 base of the junction left unmatched. This CDR3 has 11 amino acids. CDR3 nucleotides: TGCAGTGCCGACAGGGAAGAGACCCAGTACTTC. This sequence encodes CSADREETQYF.

This clone was counted between two and nine times. The chain carries TRBV7-9 and TRBJ1-5, with unresolved D. This CDR3 comprises 13 residues. Deletions cut 5 bases from V and 3 bases from J, with 8 bases between. Germline-derived CDR1 and CDR2 are SEHNR and FQNEAQ (reference sequence). The CDR3 sequence: CASSPSPNQPQHF. The DNA for the CDR3 is TGTGCCAGCAGCCCCTCCCCCAATCAGCCCCAGCATTTT.

V is TRBV19 and J is TRBJ2-7, with a possible D match to TRBD1 (5 bases). Per germline, CDR1 LNHDA and CDR2 SQIVND (reference sequence). V was cut by 5 bases and J by 3 bases, with 14 bases left in between. The CDR3 has 14 residues. The CDR3 bases are TGTGCCAGTAGTTTTACAGGCGAGGTCTACGAGCAGTACTTC. It codes for CASSFTGEVYEQYF.

The table lists this clone with a few counts. The rearrangement links TRBV6-6 to TRBJ1-2; possible D gene TRBD1, 6 bases. CDR1 is MNHNY and CDR2 is SVGAGI in the germline V gene (reference sequence). Trimming removed 6 bases from V and 7 bases from J, with 15 bases in between. The CDR3 spans 13 residues. CDR3 amino acids: CASRYREGGGYTF. The CDR3 region has the DNA TGTGCCAGCAGATATCGCGAAGGGGGTGGCTACACCTTC.

This chain connects TRBV28 to TRBJ1-2, with D maybe TRBD1 (5 bases). The V end was cut by 6 bases, the J end by 0 bases, with 23 bases between. This CDR3 has 18 amino acids. Germline V gene data show CDR1 as MDHEN and CDR2 as SYDVKM. The CDR3: CASSPLPLMQGTNYGYTF. The CDR3 DNA reads as TGTGCCAGCAGCCCCCTGCCCCTGATGCAGGGAACTAACTATGGCTACACCTTC.

The chain couples TRBV7-3 to TRBJ1-1, with unresolved D. The CDR3 length is 13 residues. The V gene lost 5 bases and the J gene lost 2 bases, with 9 bases spanning the gap. Germline lookup yields CDR1 SGHTA and CDR2 FQGTGA. The CDR3 region has the DNA TGTGCCAGCAGCCCCTCGTTAAACACTGAAGCTTTCTTT. Translation: CASSPSLNTEAFF.

V and J are TRBV28 and TRBJ2-4; D is uncertain. V lost 5 bases to trimming and J lost 7 bases, with 6 bases between them. CDR3 length: 11 residues. From germline, CDR1 is MDHEN and CDR2 SYDVKM. CDR3 residues: CASSAINIQYF. CDR3 bases: TGTGCCAGCAGTGCGATTAACATTCAGTACTTC.

The CDR3 coding sequence is TGTGCCAGCAGGCCACAGGGGGCGAAGGAGACCCAGTACTTC. Translation gives CASRPQGAKETQYF. The chain links TRBV28 to TRBJ2-5; 9 nucleotides agree with TRBD1. Losses at the gene ends were 6 bases for V and 5 bases for J; bases not matched to a gene: 7. The CDR3 consists of 14 residues. Germline V gene data show CDR1 as MDHEN and CDR2 as SYDVKM.

The chain uses TRBV7-2 and TRBJ1-3, with a tentative D call TRBD1 (6 bases). V lost 6 bases to trimming and J lost 2 bases, with 23 bases between them. Germline CDR1 is SGHTA and CDR2 is FQGNSA. The CDR3 is 18 amino acids. The DNA for the CDR3 is TGTGCCAGCAGTCCCCTTCGTGGGGGCGGGAGACCTGGAAACACCATATATTTT. Translated: CASSPLRGGGRPGNTIYF.

This clone was detected only once. The V and J genes are TRBV5-4 and TRBJ2-2, with D unclear. The CDR3 length is 12 residues. V lost 0 bases to trimming and J lost 7 bases, with 4 bases between them. CDR1 and CDR2 (germline): SGHNT, YYREEE (reference sequence). The CDR3 region has the DNA TGTGCCAGCAGCTTGGGGCTCGGGGAGCTGTTTTTT. Encoded protein: CASSLGLGELFF.

Only one count was recorded for this clone. The V and J genes are TRBV27 and TRBJ2-1; possible D gene TRBD2, 6 bases. The V end was cut by 0 bases, the J end by 5 bases, with 17 bases between. Germline V lookup: CDR1 MNHEY, CDR2 SMNVEV (reference sequence). The CDR3 consists of 17 residues. The CDR3 region is CASSLSLPQGGDNEQFF. The CDR3 DNA sequence: TGTGCCAGCAGTTTATCCCTCCCCCAGGGAGGAGACAATGAGCAGTTCTTC.

J is TRBJ2-2 and V is TRBV28, with TRBD2 matching over 15 bases. Germline loops: CDR1 MDHEN, CDR2 SYDVKM. With 8 bases clipped from V and 6 bases from J, the junction kept 16 bases outside the gene matches. The CDR3 spans 19 residues. The CDR3 DNA reads as TGTGCCAGCCGAAACCCGGGACTAGCGGGAGGTAGGGTGTCCGGGGAGCTGTTTTTT. Its protein is CASRNPGLAGGRVSGELFF.

The V call is TRBV27, the J call TRBJ1-1; D is ambiguous. V was pared by 4 bases and J by 1 base, with 7 bases between. CDR1 is MNHEY and CDR2 is SMNVEV in the germline V gene (reference sequence). The CDR3 covers 13 residues. The CDR3 DNA is TGTGCCAGCAGTTACGGAGGGAACACTGAAGCTTTCTTT. Residues: CASSYGGNTEAFF.

This clone was recorded a few times. This sequence joins TRBV10-1 and TRBJ2-7; the D gene is possibly TRBD2 (5 bases). V shed 10 bases and J shed 4 bases, with 11 bases lying between them. The CDR3 runs to 11 residues. The germline gives CDR1 WNHNN, CDR2 SYGVQD (reference sequence). This CDR3 reads CAKVWEYEQYF. CDR3 sequence (DNA): TGCGCCAAGGTGTGGGAGTACGAGCAGTACTTC.

V gene TRBV6-4 combines with J gene TRBJ1-1, with TRBD1 identical over 10 bases. The V gene end was trimmed by 3 bases and the J gene end by 4 bases; junction bases not matched to a gene: 2. This CDR3 is 14 amino acids long. Germline-derived CDR1 and CDR2 are MRHNA and SNTAGT. CDR3: CASSEGDRGTEAFF. CDR3 DNA sequence: TGTGCCAGCAGTGAAGGGGACAGGGGCACTGAAGCTTTCTTT.

The rearrangement uses TRBV29-1 and TRBJ1-1; TRBD1 matches 7 bases. The length of the CDR3 is 18 residues. Germline CDR1 and CDR2: SQVTM and ANQGSEA. V was clipped by 4 bases and J by 5 bases; unmatched bases: 22. In DNA, the CDR3 is TGCAGCGTTGGCCTCCCGGACAGGAGAAGGACTATCTGGACTGAAGCTTTCTTT. This sequence encodes CSVGLPDRRRTIWTEAFF.

The chain combines TRBV28 with TRBJ1-2; 9 bases are a match to TRBD1. The V gene's germline CDR1 is MDHEN and CDR2 SYDVKM. The V segment lost 2 bases and the J segment 4 bases; nucleotides outside the gene matches: 5. The CDR3 runs to 15 residues. This chain's CDR3 is CASSLDSTGGYGYTF. CDR3 nucleotides: TGTGCCAGCAGTTTAGACTCGACAGGGGGCTATGGCTACACCTTC.

This clone has a handful of counts. This chain connects TRBV6-6 to TRBJ2-5; D remains unclear. Trimming pared 0 bases from V and 5 bases from J, leaving 4 bases between. The length of the CDR3 is 12 residues. The germline gives CDR1 MNHNY, CDR2 SVGAGI (reference sequence). In DNA form, the CDR3 reads TGTGCCAGCAGTTACTCGAGGGAGACCCAGTACTTC. Amino acid sequence: CASSYSRETQYF.

Here the CDR3 DNA reads TGTGCCAGTAGTATTGGCAGGGAAACAGATACGCAGTATTTT. It specifies CASSIGRETDTQYF. V usage is TRBV19 and J usage is TRBJ2-3; D may be TRBD1 (5 bases). Germline lookup yields CDR1 LNHDA and CDR2 SQIVND (reference sequence). Trimming cost V 3 bases and J 3 bases, with 10 bases left between them. The CDR3 is 14 residues long.

V and J are TRBV6-6 and TRBJ1-1; 8 bases are shared with TRBD1. The CDR3 totals 13 residues. Germline CDR1 is MNHNY and CDR2 is SVGAGI (reference sequence). The trim removed 0 bases at V and 6 bases at J, leaving 0 bases unmatched. CDR3 nucleotide sequence: TGTGCCAGCAGTTACTCACAGGGGGCTGAAGCTTTCTTT. It specifies CASSYSQGAEAFF.

The J gene is TRBJ1-2, the V gene TRBV9; D might be TRBD1 (6 bases). The germline V gene has CDR1 SGDLS and CDR2 YYNGEE. The CDR3 covers 14 residues. Trimming left V 0 bases short and J 8 bases short, with 14 bases between. The CDR3 bases are TGTGCCAGCAGCGTAGGAGGGGGATACGAGGGCTACACCTTC. It encodes CASSVGGGYEGYTF.